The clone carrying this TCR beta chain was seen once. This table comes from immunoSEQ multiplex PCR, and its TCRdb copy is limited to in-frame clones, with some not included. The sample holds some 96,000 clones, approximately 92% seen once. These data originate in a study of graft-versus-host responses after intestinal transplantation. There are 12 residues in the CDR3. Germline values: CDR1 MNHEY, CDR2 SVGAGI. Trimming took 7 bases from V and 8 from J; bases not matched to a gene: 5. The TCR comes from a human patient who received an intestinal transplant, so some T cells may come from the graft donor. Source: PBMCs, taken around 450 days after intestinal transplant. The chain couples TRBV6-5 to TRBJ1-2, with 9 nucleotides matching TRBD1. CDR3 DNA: TGTGCCAGCACAAGGGACAGGGTCGGCTACACCTTC. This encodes CASTRDRVGYTF.